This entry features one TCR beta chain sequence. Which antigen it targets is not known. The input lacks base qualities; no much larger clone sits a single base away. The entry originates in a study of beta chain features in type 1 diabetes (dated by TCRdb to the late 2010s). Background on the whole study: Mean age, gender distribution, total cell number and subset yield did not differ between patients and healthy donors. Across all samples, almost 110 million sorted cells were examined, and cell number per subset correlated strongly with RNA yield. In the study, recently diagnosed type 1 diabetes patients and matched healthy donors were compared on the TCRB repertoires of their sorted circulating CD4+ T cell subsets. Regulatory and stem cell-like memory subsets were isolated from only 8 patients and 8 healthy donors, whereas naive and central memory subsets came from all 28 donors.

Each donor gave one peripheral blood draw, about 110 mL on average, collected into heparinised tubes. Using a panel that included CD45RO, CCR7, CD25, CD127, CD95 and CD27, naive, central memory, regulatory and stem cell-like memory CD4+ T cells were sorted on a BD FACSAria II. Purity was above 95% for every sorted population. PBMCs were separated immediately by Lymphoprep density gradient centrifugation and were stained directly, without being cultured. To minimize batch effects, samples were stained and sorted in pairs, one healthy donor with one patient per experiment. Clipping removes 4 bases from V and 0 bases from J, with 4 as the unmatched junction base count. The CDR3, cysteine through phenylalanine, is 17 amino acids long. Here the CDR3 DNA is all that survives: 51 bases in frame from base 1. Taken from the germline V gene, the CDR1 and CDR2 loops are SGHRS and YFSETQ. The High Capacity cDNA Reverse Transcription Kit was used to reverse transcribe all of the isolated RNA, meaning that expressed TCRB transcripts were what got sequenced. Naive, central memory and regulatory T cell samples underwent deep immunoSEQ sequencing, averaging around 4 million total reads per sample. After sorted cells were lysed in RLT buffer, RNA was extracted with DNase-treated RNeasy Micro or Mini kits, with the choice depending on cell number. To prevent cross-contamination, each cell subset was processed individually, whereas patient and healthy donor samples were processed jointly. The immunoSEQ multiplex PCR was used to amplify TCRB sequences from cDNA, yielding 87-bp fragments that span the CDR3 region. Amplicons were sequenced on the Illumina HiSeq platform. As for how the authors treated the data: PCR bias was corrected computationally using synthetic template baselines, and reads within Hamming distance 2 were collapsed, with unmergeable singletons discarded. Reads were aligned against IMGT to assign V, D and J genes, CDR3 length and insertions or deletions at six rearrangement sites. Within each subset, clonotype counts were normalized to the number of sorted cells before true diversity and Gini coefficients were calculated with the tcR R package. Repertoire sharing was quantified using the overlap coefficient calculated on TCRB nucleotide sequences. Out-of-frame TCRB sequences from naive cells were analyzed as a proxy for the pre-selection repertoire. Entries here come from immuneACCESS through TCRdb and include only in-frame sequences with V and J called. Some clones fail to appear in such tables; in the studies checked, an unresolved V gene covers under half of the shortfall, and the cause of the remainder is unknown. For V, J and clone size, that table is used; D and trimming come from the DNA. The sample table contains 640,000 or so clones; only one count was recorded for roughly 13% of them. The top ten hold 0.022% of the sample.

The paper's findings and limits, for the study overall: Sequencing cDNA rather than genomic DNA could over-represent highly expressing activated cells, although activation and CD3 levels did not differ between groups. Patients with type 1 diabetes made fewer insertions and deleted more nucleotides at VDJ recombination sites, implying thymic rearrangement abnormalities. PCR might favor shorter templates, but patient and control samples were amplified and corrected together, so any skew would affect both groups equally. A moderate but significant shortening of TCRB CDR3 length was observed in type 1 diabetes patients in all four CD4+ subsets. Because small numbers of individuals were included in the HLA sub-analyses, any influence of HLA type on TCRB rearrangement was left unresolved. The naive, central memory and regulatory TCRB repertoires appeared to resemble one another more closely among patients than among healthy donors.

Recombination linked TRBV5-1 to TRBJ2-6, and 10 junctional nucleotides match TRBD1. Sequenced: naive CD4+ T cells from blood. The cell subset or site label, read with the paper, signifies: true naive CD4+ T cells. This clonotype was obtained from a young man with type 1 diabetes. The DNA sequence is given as TGCGCCAGCAGCAGACAGGGGGCCCTCTCTGGGGCCAACGTCCTGACTTTC. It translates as CASSRQGALSGANVLTF.